This T cell receptor beta chain was documented in a study of OX40 agonist ivuxolimab in advanced cancers. From germline, CDR1 is LNHNV and CDR2 YYDKDF (reference sequence). The junction had 11 bases not matched to a gene; V was cut back by 3 bases and J by 6 bases. This CDR3 has 17 amino acids. Method: immunoSEQ multiplex PCR; TCRdb's copy keeps in-frame clones and lacks some. The sample lists approximately 83,000 clones; over 70% were seen once. The sequence came from an adult with an advanced solid tumor such as melanoma, head and neck, liver or kidney cancer. The source was CD4+ or CD8+ T cells sorted from blood, collected in a trial of the OX40 agonist ivuxolimab. This chain joins TRBV15 and TRBJ1-1; TRBD1 matches at 12 bases. CDR3 in DNA: TGTGCCACCAGCAGGTTTGGGACAGGGGGCGCGAGTCCTGAAGCTTTCTTT. Translating gives CATSRFGTGGASPEAFF.